This record concerns one T cell receptor (beta chain) sequence. This sample stems from a study of T cell responses to AZD1222 COVID-19 vaccine. The protocol was immunoSEQ multiplex PCR, while the TCRdb copy is restricted to in-frame clones and leaves out a portion. The sample carries about 92,000 clones, about nine tenths recorded once. V was pared by 0 bases and J by 9 bases, with 6 bases of the junction left unmatched. The germline gives CDR1 SGHTS, CDR2 YDEGEE. The length of the CDR3 is 15 residues. The chain carries TRBV5-8 and TRBJ2-1; 10 bases align to TRBD2. The receptor was derived from an adult in good health. The source was peripheral blood, collected on day 0 of AZD1222 vaccination. This chain's CDR3 is CASSLVLAGVGEQFF. The CDR3 coding sequence is TGTGCCAGCAGCTTGGTTCTAGCGGGGGTTGGTGAGCAGTTCTTC.